The rows below give T cell receptor beta chains drawn from one sample of a study of blood T cells in healthy people across ages. TCRdb ran MiXCR on the 5' RACE reads and lists one entry per CDR3 protein. The sample includes approximately 700,000 distinct CDR3 sequences, about 30% of them seen just once. Sequencing used blood. The receptors stem from a woman older than 75 in good health. The CDR3 runs from the conserved cysteine through the conserved F or W. A D gene is named only where the DNA matches it firmly. A row's size may be missing; if present it is once, few, many or a size class.

size	D	V	length	J	CDR3	DNA
many	.	TRBV11-2	15	TRBJ2-7	CASSFMYRNSYEQYF	TGTGCCAGCAGCTTTATGTACAGGAATTCCTACGAGCAGTACTTC
few	TRBD1	TRBV9	17	TRBJ1-6	CASSVGGTGKYNSPLHF	TGTGCCAGCAGCGTAGGCGGGACAGGGAAGTATAATTCACCCCTCCACTTT
.	TRBD1	TRBV5-1	16	TRBJ1-2	CVSSLGTGLGPSGYTF	TGCGTCAGCAGCTTGGGGACAGGGCTGGGTCCGAGTGGCTACACCTTC
many	.	TRBV4-1	15	TRBJ1-2	CASSQGEGSDYGYTF	TGCGCCAGCAGCCAAGGAGAGGGATCAGACTATGGCTACACCTTC
many	TRBD1	TRBV2	14	TRBJ2-4	CASSPTGVRNIQYF	TGTGCCAGCAGCCCAACAGGGGTGAGAAACATTCAGTACTTC
many	TRBD1	TRBV12-3/TRBV12-4	15	TRBJ2-7	CASRPTGTGGNEQYF	TGTGCCAGCAGGCCAACCGGGACAGGGGGCAACGAGCAGTACTTC
many	.	TRBV6-2/TRBV6-3	12	TRBJ2-7	CASRRTNNEQYF	TGTGCCAGCAGACGGACAAACAACGAGCAGTACTTC
once	TRBD2	TRBV20-1	14	TRBJ2-5	CSALGLAGSETQYF	TGCAGTGCTCTGGGGCTAGCGGGATCAGAGACCCAGTACTTC
many	.	TRBV24-1	15	TRBJ2-3	CATSDPRVSTDTQYF	TGTGCCACCAGTGATCCGAGGGTCAGCACAGATACGCAGTATTTT
.	TRBD2	TRBV7-2	16	TRBJ2-5	CASSLAQIAGRGTQYF	TGTGCCAGCAGCTTAGCGCAGATAGCGGGGCGCGGGACCCAGTACTTC
few	.	TRBV28	18	TRBJ2-3	CASSFHPGDTRHTDTQYF	TGTGCCAGCAGTTTCCATCCGGGGGACACGAGGCACACAGATACGCAGTATTTT
.	TRBD2	TRBV12-3/TRBV12-4	15	TRBJ2-1	CASSLHLAGSNEQFF	TGTGCCAGCAGTTTACACCTAGCGGGGTCCAATGAGCAGTTCTTC
.	TRBD1	TRBV20-1	16	TRBJ2-3	CSARDPGTGDLATQYF	TGCAGTGCTAGAGACCCAGGGACAGGGGACTTGGCTACGCAGTATTTT
.	.	TRBV6-2/TRBV6-3	15	TRBJ2-7	CASSYPDDLSGEQYF	TGTGCCAGCAGTTACCCAGACGACCTGAGTGGCGAGCAGTACTTC
many	.	TRBV20-1	15	TRBJ2-1	CSASRQAPTYNEQFF	TGCAGTGCTAGTCGCCAGGCCCCGACCTACAATGAGCAGTTCTTC
many	TRBD2	TRBV7-2	13	TRBJ2-7	CASSLKRGSEQYF	TGTGCCAGCAGCTTAAAGCGGGGGAGCGAGCAGTACTTC
many	TRBD2	TRBV20-1	15	TRBJ2-7	CSARGGLAGVPGQYF	TGCAGTGCTAGAGGGGGACTAGCGGGGGTCCCTGGGCAGTACTTC
.	.	TRBV11-2	16	TRBJ2-7	CASSLFTGGRAGEQYF	TGTGCCAGCAGCTTGTTCACGGGGGGCCGGGCGGGCGAGCAGTACTTC
many	TRBD1	TRBV29-1	13	TRBJ1-6	CSVSGQGNSPLHF	TGCAGCGTTTCGGGACAGGGAAATTCACCCCTCCACTTT
many	.	TRBV6-6	10	TRBJ1-2	CASSSDGYTF	TGTGCCAGCAGTTCGGATGGCTACACCTTC
few	TRBD1	TRBV13	16	TRBJ1-1	CASSQYHDREATEAFF	TGTGCCAGCAGCCAATACCACGACAGGGAGGCGACTGAAGCTTTCTTT
many	.	TRBV27	16	TRBJ2-3	CASSLRGRWDTDTQYF	TGTGCCAGCAGTTTACGAGGGCGTTGGGACACAGATACGCAGTATTTT
many	.	TRBV5-8	14	TRBJ2-7	CASSLVPQLYEQYF	TGTGCCAGCAGCTTGGTTCCCCAGCTGTACGAGCAGTACTTC
many	.	TRBV5-1	13	TRBJ1-2	CASSLDSRWGYTF	TGCGCCAGCAGCTTGGACAGCCGATGGGGCTACACCTTC
many	.	TRBV7-2	14	TRBJ2-3	CASSSTRATDTQYF	TGTGCCAGCAGCTCTACGCGGGCCACAGATACGCAGTATTTT
.	TRBD2	TRBV7-2	17	TRBJ2-1	CASSLVASGAKYNEQFF	TGTGCCAGCAGCTTAGTGGCTAGCGGGGCCAAATACAATGAGCAGTTCTTC
many	TRBD1	TRBV20-1	14	TRBJ2-5	CSATSDRGTETQYF	TGCAGTGCTACTTCGGACAGGGGGACCGAGACCCAGTACTTC
many	.	TRBV7-8	15	TRBJ2-7	CASSSPGTTNYEQYF	TGTGCCAGCAGCAGCCCAGGGACAACTAACTACGAGCAGTACTTC
many	.	TRBV20-1	12	TRBJ2-4	CSARRGENIQYF	TGCAGTGCTAGGAGAGGGGAGAACATTCAGTACTTC
.	TRBD2	TRBV7-2	15	TRBJ2-1	CASSSHTSGDNEQFF	TGTGCCAGCAGCTCACATACTAGCGGGGACAATGAGCAGTTCTTC
.	TRBD1	TRBV27	15	TRBJ2-7	CASSPRQGTSYEQYF	TGTGCCAGCAGTCCCCGACAGGGGACCTCCTACGAGCAGTACTTC
few	.	TRBV6-5	14	TRBJ1-5	CASSPFGSNQPQHF	TGTGCCAGCAGTCCGTTTGGGTCTAATCAGCCCCAGCATTTT
few	.	TRBV12-3/TRBV12-4	15	TRBJ1-1	CASTNLGHPNTEAFF	TGTGCCAGCACCAACCTGGGACATCCGAACACTGAAGCTTTCTTT
many	.	TRBV6-4	13	TRBJ1-1	CASSANRDTEAFF	TGTGCCAGCAGTGCAAACAGGGACACTGAAGCTTTCTTT
.	.	TRBV7-6	15	TRBJ1-4	CASSLAIGTGEKLFF	TGTGCCAGCAGCTTAGCGATCGGCACGGGTGAAAAACTGTTTTTT
few	.	TRBV4-3	17	TRBJ2-2	CASSQDRGRENTGELFF	TGCGCCAGCAGCCAGGATCGTGGACGGGAGAACACCGGGGAGCTGTTTTTT
many	TRBD1	TRBV13	14	TRBJ2-7	CASRMQGASYEQYF	TGTGCCAGCAGGATGCAGGGGGCGTCCTACGAGCAGTACTTC